Listed here is a single T cell receptor (beta chain). CDR3 length: 14 residues. Looked up from germline, CDR1 is SNHLY and CDR2 is FYNNEI. With 7 bases clipped from V and 5 bases from J, the junction kept 5 bases outside the gene matches. These data are taken from a study of PD-L1 blockade in urothelial cancer. As for the study in general: Once treatment had started, blood was analyzed at 3 weeks (second dose) and again at 6 weeks.

Sampling of each patient yielded between 1 and 8 specimens, collected pretreatment and on-treatment. Synthetic TCR analog templates were added to each PCR reaction. Assay used: immunoSEQ multiplex PCR; TCRdb lists only in-frame clones, some missing. The data show under 40,000 clones, over 75% seen once. V usage is TRBV2 and J usage is TRBJ2-1; 10 nucleotides match TRBD1. Sequences were derived from PBMCs, sampled around atezolizumab (anti-PD-L1) treatment. The TCR originated in a man between 70 and 80 years old with urothelial cancer. The CDR3 coding sequence is TGTGCCAGCATTCCGGGACAGGGGAACAATGAGCAGTTCTTC. Its protein product is CASIPGQGNNEQFF.